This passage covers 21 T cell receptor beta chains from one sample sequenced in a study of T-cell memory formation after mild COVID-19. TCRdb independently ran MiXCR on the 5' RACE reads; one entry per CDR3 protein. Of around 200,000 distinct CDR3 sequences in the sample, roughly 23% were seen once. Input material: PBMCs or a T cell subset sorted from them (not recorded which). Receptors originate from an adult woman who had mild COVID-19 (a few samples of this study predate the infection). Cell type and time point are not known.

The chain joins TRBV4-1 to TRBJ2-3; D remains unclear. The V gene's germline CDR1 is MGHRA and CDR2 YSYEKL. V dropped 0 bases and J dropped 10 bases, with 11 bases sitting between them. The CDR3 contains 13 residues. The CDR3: CASSQDLELAQYF. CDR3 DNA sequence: TGCGCCAGCAGCCAAGATCTCGAGTTAGCGCAGTATTTT.

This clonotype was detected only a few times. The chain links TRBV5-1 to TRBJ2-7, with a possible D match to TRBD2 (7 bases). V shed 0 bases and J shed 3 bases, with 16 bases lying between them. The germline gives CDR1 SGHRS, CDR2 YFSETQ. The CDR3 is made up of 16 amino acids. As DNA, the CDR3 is TGCGCCAGCAGCTTGGAGGGGGGGCAGGCCTACTACGAGCAGTACTTC. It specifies CASSLEGGQAYYEQYF. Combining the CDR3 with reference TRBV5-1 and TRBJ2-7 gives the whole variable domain KAGVTQTPRYLIKTRGQQVTLSCSPISGHRSVSWYQQTPGQGLQFLFEYFSETQRNKGNFPGRFSGRQFSNSRSEMNVSTLELGDSALYLCASSLEGGQAYYEQYFGPGTRLTVT.

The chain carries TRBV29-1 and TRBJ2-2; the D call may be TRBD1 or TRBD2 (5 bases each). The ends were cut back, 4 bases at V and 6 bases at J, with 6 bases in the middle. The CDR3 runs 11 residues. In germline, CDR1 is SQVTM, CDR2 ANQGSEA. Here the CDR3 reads CSVGGPGELFF. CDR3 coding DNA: TGCAGCGTTGGGGGACCCGGGGAGCTGTTTTTT.

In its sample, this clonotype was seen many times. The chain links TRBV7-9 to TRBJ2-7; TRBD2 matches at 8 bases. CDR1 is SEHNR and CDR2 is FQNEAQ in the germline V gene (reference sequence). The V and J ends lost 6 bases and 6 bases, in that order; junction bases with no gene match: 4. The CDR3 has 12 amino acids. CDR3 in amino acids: CASSLAGGEQYF. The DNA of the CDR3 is TGTGCCAGCAGTTTGGCGGGAGGCGAGCAGTACTTC.

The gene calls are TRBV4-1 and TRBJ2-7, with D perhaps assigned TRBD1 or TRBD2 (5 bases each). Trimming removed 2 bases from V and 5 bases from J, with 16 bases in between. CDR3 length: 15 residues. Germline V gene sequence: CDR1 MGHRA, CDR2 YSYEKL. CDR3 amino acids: CASSQPHSGGDEQYF. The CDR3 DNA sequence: TGCGCCAGCAGCCAACCTCACAGTGGGGGAGACGAGCAGTACTTC.

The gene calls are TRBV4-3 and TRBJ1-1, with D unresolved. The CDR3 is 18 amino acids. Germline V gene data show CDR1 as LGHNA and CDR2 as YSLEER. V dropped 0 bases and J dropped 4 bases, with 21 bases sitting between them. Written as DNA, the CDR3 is TGCGCCAGCAGCCAAGATAAACTGTCGGGGATTGCCCGCACTGAAGCTTTCTTT. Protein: CASSQDKLSGIARTEAFF.

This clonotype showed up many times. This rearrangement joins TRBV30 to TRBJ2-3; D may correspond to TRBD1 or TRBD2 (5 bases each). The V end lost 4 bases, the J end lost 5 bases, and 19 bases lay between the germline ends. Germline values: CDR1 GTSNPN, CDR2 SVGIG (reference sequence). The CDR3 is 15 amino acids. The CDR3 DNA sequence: TGTGCCTGGAAAAATGGTGGGACCGACGGAGATACGCAGTATTTT. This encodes CAWKNGGTDGDTQYF.

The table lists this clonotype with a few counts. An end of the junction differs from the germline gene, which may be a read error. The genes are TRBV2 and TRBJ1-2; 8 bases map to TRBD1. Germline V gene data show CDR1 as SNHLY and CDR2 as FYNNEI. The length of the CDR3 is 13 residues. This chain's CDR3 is CASREGQGYRYTF. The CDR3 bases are TGTGCCAGCAGGGAAGGACAGGGCTATCGCTACACCTTC.

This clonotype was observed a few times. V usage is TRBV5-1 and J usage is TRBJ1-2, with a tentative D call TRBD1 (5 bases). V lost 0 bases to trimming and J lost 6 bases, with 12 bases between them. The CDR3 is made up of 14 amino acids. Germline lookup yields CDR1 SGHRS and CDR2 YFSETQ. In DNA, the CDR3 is TGCGCCAGCAGCTTGGCCGGGGCGGGGGATGGCTACACCTTC. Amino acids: CASSLAGAGDGYTF.

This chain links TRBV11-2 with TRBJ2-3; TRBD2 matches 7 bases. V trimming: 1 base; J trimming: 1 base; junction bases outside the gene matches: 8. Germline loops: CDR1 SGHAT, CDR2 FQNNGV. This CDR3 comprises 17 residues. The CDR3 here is CASSLAPGTTGTDTQYF. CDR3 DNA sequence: TGTGCCAGCAGCTTAGCCCCCGGGACTACTGGCACAGATACGCAGTATTTT.

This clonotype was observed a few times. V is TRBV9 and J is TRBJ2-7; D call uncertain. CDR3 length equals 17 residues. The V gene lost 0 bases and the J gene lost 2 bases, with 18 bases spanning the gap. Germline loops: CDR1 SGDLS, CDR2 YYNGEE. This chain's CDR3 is CASSVDPSAHPPYEQYF. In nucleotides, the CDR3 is TGTGCCAGCAGCGTAGACCCTTCTGCTCACCCCCCCTACGAGCAGTACTTC.

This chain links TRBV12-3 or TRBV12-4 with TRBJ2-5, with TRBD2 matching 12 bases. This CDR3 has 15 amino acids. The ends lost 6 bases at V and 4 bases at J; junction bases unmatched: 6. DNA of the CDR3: TGTGCCAGCAGCAGCGGACTAGCGGGGCTAGAGACCCAGTACTTC. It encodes CASSSGLAGLETQYF.

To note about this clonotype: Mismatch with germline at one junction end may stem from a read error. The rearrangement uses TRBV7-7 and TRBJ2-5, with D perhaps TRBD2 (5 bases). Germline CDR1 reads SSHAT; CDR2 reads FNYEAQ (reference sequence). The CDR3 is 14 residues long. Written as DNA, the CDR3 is TGTGCTAGCAGCTTAGATAGGGAGCTGGAGACCCAGTACTTC. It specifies CASSLDRELETQYF. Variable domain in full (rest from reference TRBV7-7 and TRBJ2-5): GAGVSQSPRYKVTKRGQDVTLRCDPISSHATLYWYQQALGQGPEFLTYFNYEAQPDKSGLPSDRFSAERPEGSISTLTIQRTEQRDSAMYRCASSLDRELETQYFGPGTRLLVL.

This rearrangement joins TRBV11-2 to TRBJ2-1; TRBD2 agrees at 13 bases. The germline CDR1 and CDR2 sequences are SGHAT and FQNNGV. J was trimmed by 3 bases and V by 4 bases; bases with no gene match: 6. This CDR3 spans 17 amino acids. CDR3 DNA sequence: TGTGCCAGCAGCTACTGGGGACTAGCGGGACTCTACAATGAGCAGTTCTTC. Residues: CASSYWGLAGLYNEQFF.

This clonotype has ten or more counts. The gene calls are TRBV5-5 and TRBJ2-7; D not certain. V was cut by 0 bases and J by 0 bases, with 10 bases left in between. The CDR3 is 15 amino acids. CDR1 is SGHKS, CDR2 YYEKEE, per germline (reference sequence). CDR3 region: CASSLAGFVSYEQYF. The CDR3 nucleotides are TGTGCCAGCAGCTTGGCTGGATTTGTCTCCTACGAGCAGTACTTC.

CDR3 nucleotides: TGTGCCAGCAACCCGGGAATTTATCTTGGGGATGAAAAACTGTTTTTT. As protein: CASNPGIYLGDEKLFF. This chain uses TRBV6-5 with TRBJ1-4; D not resolved. The CDR3 consists of 16 residues. Germline V gene lookup returns CDR1 MNHEY and CDR2 SVGAGI. The V end lost 7 bases, the J end lost 6 bases, and 21 bases lay between the germline ends.

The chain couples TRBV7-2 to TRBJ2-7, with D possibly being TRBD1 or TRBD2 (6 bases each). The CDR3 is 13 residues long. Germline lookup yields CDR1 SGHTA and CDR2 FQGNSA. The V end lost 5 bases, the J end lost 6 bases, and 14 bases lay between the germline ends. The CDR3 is CASSLGGLREQYF. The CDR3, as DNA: TGTGCCAGCAGCCTAGGGGGGCTTCGCGAGCAGTACTTC.

In DNA, the CDR3 is TGCAGTGCCCTCAGCTCCTACGAGCAGTACTTC. It specifies CSALSSYEQYF. This chain uses TRBV20-1 with TRBJ2-7, with no clear D. The CDR3 is 11 amino acids. The V gene lost 6 bases and the J gene lost 0 bases, with 6 bases spanning the gap. CDR1 DFQATT and CDR2 SNEGSKA come from the germline V gene (reference sequence).

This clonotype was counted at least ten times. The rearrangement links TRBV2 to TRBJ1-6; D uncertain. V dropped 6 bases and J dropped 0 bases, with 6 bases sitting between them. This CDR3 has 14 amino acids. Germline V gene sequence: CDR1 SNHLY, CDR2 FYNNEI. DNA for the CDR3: TGTGCCAGCAGCAGGAGCTCCTATAATTCACCCCTCCACTTT. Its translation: CASSRSSYNSPLHF.

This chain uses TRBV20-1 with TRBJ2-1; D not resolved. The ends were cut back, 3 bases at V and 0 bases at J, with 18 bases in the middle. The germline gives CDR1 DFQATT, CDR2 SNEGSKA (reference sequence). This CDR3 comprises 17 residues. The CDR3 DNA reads TGCAGTGCTAGTGATCGCAGCGAACCTAGCTCCTACAATGAGCAGTTCTTC. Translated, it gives CSASDRSEPSSYNEQFF.

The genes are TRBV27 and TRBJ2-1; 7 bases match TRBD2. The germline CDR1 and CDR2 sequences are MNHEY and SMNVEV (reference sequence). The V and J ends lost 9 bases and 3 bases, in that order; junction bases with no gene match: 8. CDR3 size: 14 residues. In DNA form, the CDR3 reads TGTGCCAGTACTAGCGCCTCGTACTACAATGAGCAGTTCTTC. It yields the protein CASTSASYYNEQFF.